A selection of T cell receptor beta chains follows, all from one sample in a study of CD4 and CD8 cells across lung adenocarcinoma regions. TCRdb re-derived calls from the PCR reads in MiXCR, one entry per CDR3 protein. Of approximately 24,000 distinct CDR3 sequences listed, about 50% are singletons. The sequencing sample was made of CD8+ T cells from the center of a lung tumor. These receptors all come from a male donor with lung adenocarcinoma. The CD4 and CD8 labels of this study may be unreliable. CDR3s include the opening cysteine and the closing phenylalanine or tryptophan. D genes are given only for firm matches. Clone size is not always given. Where it is, it says once, few, many or a class for expanded clones.

size: many
V: TRBV27
J: TRBJ2-6
D: TRBD1
CDR3: CASSPPPGQSSGANVLTF
DNA: TGTGCCAGCAGTCCCCCCCCGGGACAGAGCTCTGGGGCCAACGTCCTGACTTTC

size: NA
V: TRBV6-1
J: TRBJ2-3
D: TRBD2
CDR3: CGVSGAGAPDTQYF
DNA: TGCGGCGTCTCGGGAGCGGGAGCCCCAGATACTCAGTATTTT

size: NA
V: TRBV6-1
J: TRBJ1-3
D: NA
CDR3: CASSEVWSSPGNTIYF
DNA: TGTGCCAGCAGTGAAGTTTGGTCGTCTCCTGGAAACACCATATATTTT

size: medium-sized
V: TRBV6-1
J: TRBJ2-1
D: NA
CDR3: CASSVGTFNEQFF
DNA: TGTGCCAGCAGTGTAGGGACTTTCAATGAGCAGTTCTTC

size: many
V: TRBV27
J: TRBJ2-5
D: NA
CDR3: CASSSRTDKTQYF
DNA: TGTGCCAGCAGTTCTAGGACGGACAAGACCCAGTACTTC

size: NA
V: TRBV27
J: TRBJ2-4
D: TRBD2
CDR3: CASSLPAGGGKNTQYF
DNA: TGTGCCAGCAGCTTACCTGCGGGGGGAGGCAAAAATACTCAGTACTTC

size: few
V: TRBV6-1
J: TRBJ1-5
D: NA
CDR3: CASTTIQGNQPQHF
DNA: TGTGCCAGCACTACTATACAGGGCAATCAGCCCCAGCATTTT

size: NA
V: TRBV12-3/TRBV12-4
J: TRBJ1-1
D: NA
CDR3: CASSLGGPNTEAFF
DNA: TGTGCCAGCAGCCTGGGGGGGCCGAACACTGAAGCTTTCTTT

size: NA
V: TRBV7-2
J: TRBJ2-7
D: TRBD2
CDR3: CAGSGAGDPDTQYF
DNA: TGTGCGGGCAGCGGGGCGGGCGACCCAGATACGCAGTACTTC

size: medium-sized
V: TRBV10-1
J: TRBJ2-2
D: NA
CDR3: CASSPLGDTGELFF
DNA: TGCGCCAGCAGTCCTCTGGGGGACACCGGGGAGCTGTTTTTT

size: NA
V: TRBV6-4
J: TRBJ2-3
D: TRBD2
CDR3: CASSTTSGEVLWQYF
DNA: TGTGCCAGCAGTACGACTAGCGGGGAGGTTCTATGGCAGTATTTT

size: many
V: TRBV24-1
J: TRBJ2-5
D: NA
CDR3: CATSPTDKYQETQYF
DNA: TGTGCCACCAGTCCGACAGATAAGTACCAAGAGACCCAGTACTTC

size: NA
V: TRBV6-1
J: TRBJ2-1
D: NA
CDR3: CAGSGAGDTDTQYF
DNA: TGTGCCGGCAGTGGGGCAGGGGACACAGATACCCAGTATTTC

size: NA
V: TRBV6-5
J: TRBJ2-1
D: TRBD2
CDR3: CASSSTGTSGKNEQFF
DNA: TGTGCCAGCAGTTCCACCGGGACTAGCGGGAAGAATGAGCAGTTCTTC

size: many
V: TRBV9
J: TRBJ2-1
D: NA
CDR3: CASSVRTTPNEQFF
DNA: TGTGCCAGCAGCGTGAGGACTACACCCAATGAGCAGTTCTTC

size: once
V: TRBV6-1
J: TRBJ2-1
D: TRBD2
CDR3: CASSASSGDYNEQFF
DNA: TGTGCCAGCAGTGCATCTAGCGGGGATTACAATGAGCAGTTCTTC

size: NA
V: TRBV4-2
J: TRBJ2-7
D: TRBD2
CDR3: CASSQGTSGGEQYF
DNA: TGTGCCAGCAGCCAAGGGACTAGCGGGGGCGAGCAGTACTTC

size: many
V: TRBV6-1
J: TRBJ2-7
D: NA
CDR3: CASSVTVGNYEQYF
DNA: TGTGCCAGCAGTGTGACCGTTGGGAACTACGAGCAGTACTTC

size: few
V: TRBV6-1
J: TRBJ2-3
D: TRBD2
CDR3: CASRGPGGPDTQYF
DNA: TGTGCCAGCAGGGGGCCGGGAGGCCCAGACACGCAGTATTTC

size: NA
V: TRBV6-1
J: TRBJ2-3
D: NA
CDR3: CASSAGGTHTDTQYF
DNA: TGTGCCAGCAGTGCTGGAGGGACCCACACAGATACGCAGTATTTT

size: NA
V: TRBV27
J: TRBJ2-4
D: NA
CDR3: CGSGSGRRAKNIQYF
DNA: TGTGGCAGCGGCTCGGGGCGGCGAGCCAAAAACATTCAGTACTTC

size: NA
V: TRBV10-3
J: TRBJ2-5
D: NA
CDR3: CAGLGGRDQETQYF
DNA: TGTGCGGGGCTCGGGGGCCGGGACCAAGAGACCCAGTACTTC

size: NA
V: TRBV4-1
J: TRBJ2-5
D: NA
CDR3: CASSQPALGETQYF
DNA: TGCGCCAGCAGCCAACCAGCCCTGGGAGAGACCCAGTACTTC

size: NA
V: TRBV6-1
J: TRBJ2-3
D: NA
CDR3: CASSDRKTPETQYF
DNA: TGTGCCAGCAGTGACCGAAAGACCCCAGAGACGCAGTACTTT